This T cell receptor (beta chain) was documented in a study of glioma-infiltrating T cells. This clonotype was observed many times. No antigen is known for it. The iRepertoire nested amplicon-rescue multiplex PCR amplified TCR alpha and beta CDR3s from RNA. Input was about 95-400 ng of tissue mRNA or PBMC total RNA. Using its own MiXCR run on the multiplex PCR reads, TCRdb lists one record per CDR3 protein. The profile covers some 85,000 distinct CDR3 sequences, with about 23% appearing a single time and about 6.7% taken by the ten largest. The germline V gene encodes CDR1 SGHTA and CDR2 FQGNSA. Trimming shortened V by 1 base and J by 6 bases, and 10 bases separated the two germline ends. The CDR3 contains 14 residues. Study observations and caveats: Very few CDR3 sequences were shared between tissue and blood. Non-neoplastic patients had below-expected tissue-blood divergence, while all gliomas exceeded expectation.

The sequence was obtained from a human donor with low-grade glioma or glioblastoma, undergoing nonglioma brain surgery, or in good health (not recorded which). What was sequenced was glioma tissue, nonneoplastic brain tissue, or PBMCs (not recorded which). The chain couples TRBV7-2 to TRBJ2-1; no clear D. CDR3 in DNA: TGTGCCAGCAGCTTAGGACAATCATTCAATGAGCAGTTCTTC. The encoded protein is CASSLGQSFNEQFF.